This T cell receptor (beta chain) was sequenced during a study of patients and donors after allogeneic stem cell transplantation. Per the germline V gene, CDR1 is SGHRS and CDR2 is YFSETQ. The V end lost 4 bases, the J end lost 1 base, and 11 bases lay between the germline ends. The CDR3 has 15 amino acids. This clonotype came up a few times. TCRdb recomputed calls from the RT-PCR reads with MiXCR, one row per CDR3 protein. In the table there are about a million distinct CDR3 sequences, about a sixth of which are singletons. This TCR was recovered from a human donor who was either an allogeneic HSCT recipient or a stem cell or donor lymphocyte infusion donor (not recorded which). It is not recorded whose cells these are; they may come from a transplant donor. Sequencing was done on a sample of blood, either unsorted or a sorted T cell fraction (not recorded which). This sequence joins TRBV5-1 and TRBJ2-2; D is perhaps TRBD2 (6 bases). CDR3 residues: CASSLGGVNTGELFF. In nucleotides, the CDR3 is TGCGCCAGCAGCCTTGGAGGGGTGAACACCGGGGAGCTGTTTTTT.